The 20 T cell receptor beta chains given below trace back to one sample, sequenced in a study of cytomegalovirus exposure and HLA in healthy donors. PCR was performed using 60 Vbeta and 13 Jbeta primers. Using immunoSEQ multiplex PCR, the repertoire was profiled, and TCRdb retains in-frame clones only, with some absent. The sample includes under 150,000 clones, 80% of them seen just once. Sequencing used PBMCs. Receptor source: a woman aged 40 to 50 in good health and CMV-seronegative.

This chain connects TRBV19 to TRBJ1-2, with 7 positions matching TRBD1. The CDR3 contains 11 residues. The germline V gene has CDR1 LNHDA and CDR2 SQIVND (reference sequence). CDR3 bases: TGTGGGACAGGCCACGTCGGTGGCTACACCTTC. This encodes CGTGHVGGYTF.

The chain couples TRBV7-3 to TRBJ2-5, with D possibly being TRBD2 (5 bases). From germline, CDR1 is SGHTA and CDR2 FQGTGA. The CDR3 sequence is 15 residues long. V was clipped by 5 bases and J by 2 bases, with 15 bases between them. The CDR3: CASSPTDGVQETQYF. In nucleotides, the CDR3 is TGTGCCAGCAGCCCGACGGACGGGGTGCAAGAGACCCAGTACTTC.

This chain connects TRBV5-1 to TRBJ2-3; D might be TRBD1 (6 bases). Per germline, CDR1 SGHRS and CDR2 YFSETQ. The CDR3 extends over 14 amino acids. The germline V and J ends were trimmed by 4 bases and 2 bases, with 11 bases remaining between them. The CDR3 sequence: CASSLRTATDTQYF. The CDR3, as DNA: TGCGCCAGCAGCCTGAGGACAGCCACAGATACGCAGTATTTT.

This clone was picked up one time. J is TRBJ1-1 and V is TRBV7-2; the D gene is possibly TRBD1 (6 bases). This CDR3 is 12 amino acids long. From germline, CDR1 is SGHTA and CDR2 FQGNSA. V lost 4 bases to trimming and J lost 8 bases, with 11 bases between them. CDR3 in DNA: TGTGCCAGCAGCTACGCAGGGGTCGAAGCTTTCTTT. Translating it yields CASSYAGVEAFF.

The V call is TRBV7-2, the J call TRBJ2-7, with 12 positions matching TRBD2. CDR1 is SGHTA, CDR2 FQGNSA, per germline. The CDR3 sequence is 15 residues long. V dropped 5 bases and J dropped 3; count of bases not matched to a gene: 5. The CDR3 loop is CASSPRLAGDYEQYF. DNA for the CDR3: TGTGCCAGCAGCCCACGACTAGCGGGGGACTACGAGCAGTACTTC.

This rearrangement joins TRBV9 to TRBJ2-3; D not certain. V was trimmed by 4 bases and J by 6 bases, leaving 9 bases between them. This CDR3 contains 12 residues. Germline CDR1 SGDLS, CDR2 YYNGEE. CDR3 bases: TGTGCCAGCAGCCCACATCAGGATACGCAGTATTTT. This codes for CASSPHQDTQYF.

This rearrangement joins TRBV5-1 to TRBJ2-3; TRBD2 matches at 9 bases. CDR3 length equals 16 residues. The germline CDR1 and CDR2 sequences are SGHRS and YFSETQ. After removal of 3 bases from V and 6 bases from J, the junction contained 11 bases not matched to a gene. CDR3 sequence (DNA): TGCGCCAGCAGCTCGCAGAGTCGGCTAGCGGGGGATACGCAGTATTTT. Its protein product is CASSSQSRLAGDTQYF.

CDR3 DNA sequence: TGTGCCAGCAGTGAGAATGCGGGGGACTACAATGAGCAGTTCTTC. Translated: CASSENAGDYNEQFF. V is TRBV6-1 and J is TRBJ2-1; TRBD2 aligns across 7 bases. The junction had 5 bases not matched to a gene; V was cut back by 3 bases and J by 3 bases. CDR3 length equals 15 residues. In germline, CDR1 is MNHNS, CDR2 SASEGT.

This chain uses TRBV5-1 with TRBJ2-7, with unresolved D. V shed 0 bases and J shed 7 bases, with 11 bases lying between them. The CDR3 loop spans 13 amino acids. Per germline, CDR1 SGHRS and CDR2 YFSETQ. The CDR3 region is CASSLAANQEQYF. As DNA, the CDR3 is TGCGCCAGCAGCTTGGCCGCCAACCAGGAGCAGTACTTC.

This clone was found once. This chain links TRBV5-1 with TRBJ2-5, with 12 positions matching TRBD2. This CDR3 comprises 16 residues. Germline trimming cut 0 bases from V and 5 bases from J; bases unmatched to any gene: 5. Germline assignment: CDR1 SGHRS and CDR2 YFSETQ. CDR3 DNA sequence: TGCGCCAGCAGCTTGGCCCTAGCGGGGGGGCTGGAGACCCAGTACTTC. Amino acids: CASSLALAGGLETQYF.

V gene TRBV9 combines with J gene TRBJ2-3; 8 nucleotides line up with TRBD2. This CDR3 contains 17 residues. Germline CDR1 is SGDLS and CDR2 is YYNGEE. V dropped 3 bases and J dropped 3; count of bases not matched to a gene: 12. CDR3 DNA sequence: TGTGCCAGCAGCGACCGATTAGCGGGGCGGGGGACAGATACGCAGTATTTT. It codes for CASSDRLAGRGTDTQYF.

CDR3 sequence (DNA): TGCGCCAGCAGCCAAGCAGGGGACACCGGGGAGCTGTTTTTT. It codes for CASSQAGDTGELFF. V usage is TRBV4-3 and J usage is TRBJ2-2, with TRBD1 as a possible D gene (6 bases). Per germline, CDR1 LGHNA and CDR2 YSLEER. The germline V and J ends were trimmed by 1 base and 3 bases, with 6 bases remaining between them. CDR3 length: 14 residues.

The rearrangement joins TRBV11-2 to TRBJ1-6; 7 bases match TRBD1. J was trimmed by 7 bases and V by 2 bases; bases with no gene match: 11. Germline V lookup: CDR1 SGHAT, CDR2 FQNNGV. This CDR3 has 17 amino acids. CDR3 DNA sequence: TGTGCCAGCAGCTTACGCCGGTCGACAGGGTGGAATTCACCCCTCCACTTT. It encodes CASSLRRSTGWNSPLHF. Based on the CDR3 plus reference TRBV11-2 and TRBJ1-6, the full variable domain is EAGVAQSPRYKIIEKRQSVAFWCNPISGHATLYWYQQILGQGPKLLIQFQNNGVVDDSQLPKDRFSAERLKGVDSTLKIQPAKLEDSAVYLCASSLRRSTGWNSPLHFGNGTRLTVT.

CDR3: CASSLDTRPEGYTF. CDR3 coding DNA: TGCGCCAGCAGCCTCGATACGCGGCCCGAGGGCTACACCTTC. V gene TRBV5-1 combines with J gene TRBJ1-2, with no clear D. Germline assignment: CDR1 SGHRS and CDR2 YFSETQ. CDR3 length: 14 amino acids. V dropped 4 bases and J dropped 8 bases, with 18 bases sitting between them. Full variable domain (rest looked up from reference TRBV5-1 and TRBJ1-2): KAGVTQTPRYLIKTRGQQVTLSCSPISGHRSVSWYQQTPGQGLQFLFEYFSETQRNKGNFPGRFSGRQFSNSRSEMNVSTLELGDSALYLCASSLDTRPEGYTFGSGTRLTVV.

This clone has a handful of counts. The chain couples TRBV6-1 to TRBJ2-3; the match to TRBD1 covers 7 bases. V lost 7 bases, J lost 4 bases, and 5 bases stayed unmatched. This CDR3 region has 13 residues. CDR1 is MNHNS and CDR2 is SASEGT in the germline V gene. Written as DNA, the CDR3 is TGTGCCAGCACCGACAGGGACGCAGATACGCAGTATTTT. It codes for CASTDRDADTQYF.

This chain connects TRBV9 to TRBJ2-1; D is unclear. This CDR3 has 15 amino acids. In germline, CDR1 is SGDLS, CDR2 YYNGEE. The V and J ends lost 5 bases and 0 bases respectively, with 12 bases between them. The CDR3 coding sequence is TGTGCCAGCAGTCTCACCCACAACTCCTACAATGAGCAGTTCTTC. Translating it yields CASSLTHNSYNEQFF.

The CDR3 sequence is CASSSYGTSGTYEQYF. DNA for the CDR3: TGTGCCAGCAGTTCCTACGGGACTAGCGGGACCTACGAGCAGTACTTC. J is TRBJ2-7 and V is TRBV28, with 13 bases fitting TRBD2. The CDR3 covers 16 residues. Germline V gene lookup returns CDR1 MDHEN and CDR2 SYDVKM. V shed 4 bases, J shed 2 bases, and the junction held 5 bases outside the gene matches.

The chain recombines TRBV14 with TRBJ2-3; 7 bases map to TRBD1. V shed 4 bases and J 4 bases; nucleotides not matched to a gene: 8. CDR3 length: 15 amino acids. CDR1 is SGHDN, CDR2 FVKESK, per germline. CDR3 protein: CASSRNRGESDTQYF. CDR3 DNA sequence: TGTGCCAGCAGCCGAAACAGGGGAGAATCAGATACGCAGTATTTT. Based on the CDR3 plus reference TRBV14 and TRBJ2-3, the full variable domain is EAGVTQFPSHSVIEKGQTVTLRCDPISGHDNLYWYRRVMGKEIKFLLHFVKESKQDESGMPNNRFLAERTGGTYSTLKVQPAELEDSGVYFCASSRNRGESDTQYFGPGTRLTVL.

This clone appeared once. The chain is built from TRBV18 and TRBJ1-4, with 7 nucleotides matching TRBD1. Germline trimming cut 3 bases from V and 6 bases from J; bases unmatched to any gene: 4. This CDR3 has 14 residues. Germline CDR1 reads KGHSH; CDR2 reads LQKENI. CDR3 nucleotide sequence: TGTGCCAGCTCACCGCCGGACAGGTATGAAAAACTGTTTTTT. Encoded protein: CASSPPDRYEKLFF.

The V gene is TRBV5-6, the J gene TRBJ2-5; 11 bases map to TRBD2. This CDR3 comprises 16 residues. J was trimmed by 1 base and V by 3 bases; bases with no gene match: 5. In germline, CDR1 is SGHDT, CDR2 YYEEEE. The chain's CDR3 is CASSSMGLAVQETQYF. CDR3 sequence (DNA): TGTGCCAGCAGCTCAATGGGACTAGCGGTCCAAGAGACCCAGTACTTC.